These 5 T cell receptor beta chains originate from one sample sequenced in a study of CD8+ T cells in alopecia areata. cDNA prepared by RNA extraction and subsequent reverse transcription served as the template for sequencing. Generated by immunoSEQ multiplex PCR, the TCRdb table keeps only in-frame clones and is missing some. The sample lists approximately 43,000 clones; under 70% were seen once. Treatment reported: oral pan-JAK inhibitor, 5-10 mg twice daily. The specimen comprised CD8+ T cells sorted from blood, sampled at week 4, from a patient treated with tofacitinib. These receptors were taken from a human donor with alopecia areata.

The chain uses TRBV29-1 and TRBJ2-4, with a weak D call TRBD2 (6 bases). Germline V gene sequence: CDR1 SQVTM, CDR2 ANQGSEA. V was pared by 6 bases and J by 3 bases, with 12 bases between. The CDR3 runs 13 residues. For the CDR3, the DNA is TGCAGCGTCTTCGGGGGACTCAAAAACATTCAGTACTTC. Translating it yields CSVFGGLKNIQYF. Drawing the rest from reference TRBV29-1 and TRBJ2-4, the complete variable domain is SAVISQKPSRDICQRGTSLTIQCQVDSQVTMMFWYRQQPGQSLTLIATANQGSEATYESGFVIDKFPISRPNLTFSTLTVSNMSPEDSSIYLCSVFGGLKNIQYFGAGTRLSVL.

This clone was picked up a small number of times. In DNA, the CDR3 is TGTGCCATCAGTGACCCTAGCGGGGGGGGGAACCAAGAGACCCAGTACTTC. Residues: CAISDPSGGGNQETQYF. V usage is TRBV10-3 and J usage is TRBJ2-5; TRBD2 matches 12 bases. The junction had 5 bases not matched to a gene; V was cut back by 3 bases and J by 0 bases. The CDR3 contains 17 residues. Germline CDR1 ENHRY, CDR2 SYGVKD.

The V call is TRBV7-2, the J call TRBJ2-3, with 7 nucleotides matching TRBD2. Germline V lookup: CDR1 SGHTA, CDR2 FQGNSA. The CDR3 sequence is 17 residues long. Trimming took 5 bases from V and 2 from J; bases not matched to a gene: 13. This CDR3 is CASSVPDERGSTDTQYF. The CDR3 coding sequence is TGTGCCAGCAGCGTACCAGATGAGCGGGGATCCACAGATACGCAGTATTTT.

This chain connects TRBV2 to TRBJ2-6, with 9 bases fitting TRBD2. After removal of 11 bases from V and 2 bases from J, the junction contained 19 bases not matched to a gene. The CDR3 sequence is 19 residues long. Germline loops: CDR1 SNHLY, CDR2 FYNNEI. The CDR3 sequence: CAGLGSSGAEVAGANVLTF. In DNA, the CDR3 is TGTGCCGGACTGGGGTCTAGCGGGGCGGAAGTGGCTGGGGCCAACGTCCTGACTTTC.

This chain links TRBV5-6 with TRBJ1-2; 8 bases match TRBD1. The V gene end was trimmed by 5 bases and the J gene end by 6 bases; junction bases not matched to a gene: 9. Germline values: CDR1 SGHDT, CDR2 YYEEEE. The CDR3 consists of 14 residues. CDR3 DNA: TGTGCCAGCAGTTCGGACAGGGAGTACAATGGCTACACCTTC. Translation gives CASSSDREYNGYTF.